This T cell receptor beta chain was observed in a study of blood T cell repertoires in COVID-19 (dated by TCRdb to the early 2020s). As for the study more broadly: The collaborator samples originated in the United States, Italy and Spain and spanned the acute and convalescent phases of COVID-19. The prospective study material was composed of cDNA or gDNA derived from T cells, B-cell-depleted T cells, or PBMCs. The dataset comprised deeply sampled blood TCRbeta repertoires from subjects exposed to, actively infected with, or recovered from COVID-19. A freely available public database, intended as a resource for researchers studying the immune response to SARS-CoV-2, is where the repertoires were released. The samples were drawn from two sources: the first 160 participants of the ongoing ImmuneRACE study, and 1,254 subjects contributed by 6 global collaborators. A de-identified subject ID, COVID-19 status, age in years and sex were almost always included in the sample metadata. Where HLA class I and class II types were available, the types were taken from metadata supplied by the sample provider, not from assay-based typing.

TCRbeta CDR3 regions were amplified from genomic DNA by means of the immunoSEQ Assay, a bias-controlled multiplex PCR. For the original study's pipeline: The number of nucleated cells in each sample was estimated by amplification of reference gene primers within the assay. To quantify the absolute abundance of each unique TCRbeta CDR3 rearrangement, sequence reads were collapsed and filtered. For each sample, productive Simpson clonality was calculated by taking the square root of Simpson's diversity index across productive rearrangements. TCRdb's version of the immuneACCESS table is confined to in-frame rearrangements and falls short of the full clone set. An unresolved V gene accounts for under half of the shortfall where checked; the remainder is of unknown origin. D and trimming come from the DNA, and the V and J calls and clone size come from that table. For this sample there are under 200,000 clones; less than 90% appear just once. Of the sample, roughly 15% is held by the ten largest clones.

CDR1 is given as MNHEY and CDR2 as SMNVEV, both from the germline V gene (reference sequence). Trimming at the junction amounts to 2 bases on V and 6 bases on J, and the germline ends lie 13 bases apart. Measured from the cysteine to the phenylalanine, the CDR3 is 15 residues long. The only DNA kept is the CDR3, 45 bases in frame from the first base. As for this clone: What antigen it recognizes has not been identified. No much larger clone exists at a distance of one base, and base qualities are not known.

One collaborating source in Seattle enrolled patients while the patients were actively infected and followed the patients over time throughout the course of disease. The collaborating institutions used their own protocols to collect whole blood in K2EDTA tubes. Collaborator samples were shipped for TCRbeta analysis as frozen whole blood, isolated PBMCs, or DNA extracted from either sample type. General conclusions and limits of the study: How much clinical and demographic metadata was included differed by source and by participant, and the metadata was provided uncurated.

Sequenced sample: peripheral blood. The chain is assembled from TRBV27 and TRBJ2-2; no D segment can be confidently identified. The clonotype originates from a woman in her seventies with COVID-19, enrolled during active disease. DNA sequence: TGTGCCAGCAGTTTAGCGACTGGAGTTTCCGGGGAGCTGTTTTTT. Its product reads: CASSLATGVSGELFF.